Shown below are 22 T cell receptor beta chains from a single sample sequenced in a study of blood T cell repertoires in COVID-19. The repertoire was sequenced with immunoSEQ multiplex PCR; TCRdb's copy has only in-frame clones and lacks some. The sample contains about 230,000 clones, approximately 80% of which appear only once. The sample comprised peripheral blood. These receptor sequences come from a man in his forties with acute or convalescent COVID-19.

The chain has TRBV19 and TRBJ2-1; the match to TRBD1 covers 7 bases. CDR1 LNHDA and CDR2 SQIVND come from the germline V gene (reference sequence). The ends lost 6 bases at V and 5 bases at J; junction bases unmatched: 13. The CDR3 covers 16 residues. The CDR3 DNA follows: TGTGCCAGTAGCAGGTCTACCGGGACAGTGAACAATGAGCAGTTCTTC. Amino acids: CASSRSTGTVNNEQFF.

This clone was seen a handful of times. V gene TRBV7-3 combines with J gene TRBJ2-1; 8 bases are shared with TRBD2. V gave up 6 bases and J gave up 5 bases; unmatched junction bases: 9. Germline V gene lookup returns CDR1 SGHTA and CDR2 FQGTGA. The CDR3 sequence is 15 residues long. CDR3 sequence: CASSFTSGQNNEQFF. CDR3 nucleotide sequence: TGTGCCAGCAGTTTTACTAGCGGCCAAAACAATGAGCAGTTCTTC.

This chain joins TRBV29-1 and TRBJ2-7; a weak D match, TRBD1 (6 bases). Germline V CDR1 and CDR2: SQVTM, ANQGSEA. CDR3 length equals 11 residues. V was cut by 5 bases and J by 2 bases, with 7 bases left in between. CDR3 sequence reads: CSVNRAYEQYF. In DNA, the CDR3 is TGCAGCGTTAACAGGGCCTACGAGCAGTACTTC.

V is TRBV5-6 and J is TRBJ2-5; D might be TRBD2 (6 bases). Germline V gene data show CDR1 as SGHDT and CDR2 as YYEEEE. The CDR3 contains 16 residues. Trimming stripped 4 bases from V and 5 bases from J, with 21 bases between. The CDR3 DNA reads TGTGCCAGCAGCCCTGGAGGGCGGCGGACCGGGGAGACCCAGTACTTC. It translates to CASSPGGRRTGETQYF.

This chain links TRBV4-1 with TRBJ2-5, with 8 bases lining up with TRBD1. Looked up from germline, CDR1 is MGHRA and CDR2 is YSYEKL. The junction had 9 bases not matched to a gene; V was cut back by 4 bases and J by 5 bases. The CDR3 consists of 15 residues. The CDR3 protein is CASSLGQGGRETQYF. CDR3 nucleotides: TGCGCCAGCAGCCTCGGACAGGGCGGGCGGGAGACCCAGTACTTC.

The gene calls are TRBV28 and TRBJ1-1; 10 nucleotides align to TRBD1. CDR1 is MDHEN and CDR2 is SYDVKM in the germline V gene. The CDR3 consists of 15 residues. V lost 6 bases and J lost 1; bases outside the gene matches: 5. Here the CDR3 reads CASRGTGASNTEAFF. CDR3 sequence (DNA): TGTGCCAGCAGGGGGACAGGGGCCTCGAACACTGAAGCTTTCTTT.

The gene calls are TRBV7-8 and TRBJ2-3; 13 nucleotides match TRBD2. V lost 4 bases and J lost 4; bases outside the gene matches: 8. The CDR3 covers 17 residues. CDR1 and CDR2 from the germline V gene are SGHVS and FQNEAQ. CDR3: CASSSTTSGRLADTQYF. The CDR3 bases are TGTGCCAGCAGCTCAACGACTAGCGGGAGGTTGGCAGATACGCAGTATTTT.

The genes are TRBV11-3 and TRBJ2-3; possible D gene TRBD2, 6 bases. Trimming took 4 bases from V and 2 from J, leaving 10 bases between them. The length of the CDR3 is 14 residues. Germline-derived CDR1 and CDR2 are SGHNT and YENEEA. CDR3 region: CASSWRDSTDTQYF. CDR3 sequence (DNA): TGTGCCAGCAGCTGGCGGGACTCCACAGATACGCAGTATTTT.

This clone was counted between two and nine times. The CDR3 spells CASSLRLAGFNEQFF. CDR3 nucleotide sequence: TGTGCCAGCAGCTTAAGACTAGCGGGTTTCAATGAGCAGTTCTTC. This chain uses TRBV7-6 with TRBJ2-1; 10 bases map to TRBD2. CDR1 is SGHVS and CDR2 is FNYEAQ in the germline V gene. The V and J ends lost 2 bases and 6 bases, in that order; junction bases with no gene match: 4. There are 15 residues in the CDR3.

The chain couples TRBV5-6 to TRBJ2-1, with 9 bases aligning to TRBD2. CDR3 length: 16 amino acids. Germline assignment: CDR1 SGHDT and CDR2 YYEEEE. The trim removed 4 bases at V and 4 bases at J, leaving 9 bases unmatched. CDR3 region: CASSARGLASYNEQFF. CDR3 nucleotides: TGTGCCAGCAGCGCACGCGGACTAGCGAGTTACAATGAGCAGTTCTTC.

The V gene is TRBV19, the J gene TRBJ2-3; 7 bases are a match to TRBD2. The CDR3 consists of 14 residues. V lost 8 bases to trimming and J lost 2 bases; unmatched junction nucleotides: 7. The germline CDR1 and CDR2 sequences are LNHDA and SQIVND (reference sequence). As DNA, the CDR3 is TGTGCCAGTCAAAGCGGGACCTACACAGATACGCAGTATTTT. It translates to CASQSGTYTDTQYF.

In its sample, this clone was seen a few times. This chain connects TRBV5-6 to TRBJ1-1; D not resolved. This CDR3 spans 14 amino acids. Germline V gene data show CDR1 as SGHDT and CDR2 as YYEEEE. V lost 0 bases, J lost 1 base, and 7 bases lay in between. The CDR3 coding sequence is TGTGCCAGCAGCTTGGTTACAACGAACACTGAAGCTTTCTTT. Amino acids: CASSLVTTNTEAFF.

V and J are TRBV30 and TRBJ2-3, with TRBD2 as a possible D gene (6 bases). The V gene lost 4 bases and the J gene lost 3 bases, with 20 bases spanning the gap. The CDR3 loop spans 16 amino acids. CDR1 and CDR2 (germline): GTSNPN, SVGIG (reference sequence). This CDR3 is CAWTPFAGMGTDTQYF. CDR3 in DNA: TGTGCCTGGACCCCGTTCGCGGGGATGGGGACAGATACGCAGTATTTT.

This chain joins TRBV9 and TRBJ2-2, with D hard to call. Trimming removed 4 bases from V and 1 base from J, with 11 bases in between. Germline V CDR1 and CDR2: SGDLS, YYNGEE. The CDR3 has 15 amino acids. CDR3 in DNA: TGTGCCAGCAGCTCTTTCCGTGTGAACACCGGGGAGCTGTTTTTT. It is translated as CASSSFRVNTGELFF. The full variable domain, completed using reference TRBV9 and TRBJ2-2, is DSGVTQTPKHLITATGQRVTLRCSPRSGDLSVYWYQQSLDQGLQFLIQYYNGEERAKGNILERFSAQQFPDLHSELNLSSLELGDSALYFCASSSFRVNTGELFFGEGSRLTVL.

In its sample, this clone was seen a few times. The chain carries TRBV7-2 and TRBJ1-6; 7 bases map to TRBD1. The CDR3 is made up of 15 amino acids. V shed 3 bases and J 3 bases; nucleotides not matched to a gene: 2. The germline V gene encodes CDR1 SGHTA and CDR2 FQGNSA. CDR3 loop: CASSLTGSYNSPLHF. CDR3 DNA: TGTGCCAGCAGCTTGACAGGGAGCTATAATTCACCCCTCCACTTT.

This chain joins TRBV30 and TRBJ1-5; 9 bases match TRBD1. The CDR3 has 14 amino acids. The germline gives CDR1 GTSNPN, CDR2 SVGIG (reference sequence). V shed 4 bases and J 3 bases; nucleotides not matched to a gene: 4. Here the CDR3 reads CAWTGTGNNQPQHF. The DNA for the CDR3 is TGTGCCTGGACCGGGACAGGGAACAATCAGCCCCAGCATTTT.

V gene TRBV5-1 combines with J gene TRBJ2-7; D is possibly TRBD2 (5 bases). The CDR3 runs 14 residues. Trimming cost V 0 bases and J 1 base, with 8 bases left between them. Germline assignment: CDR1 SGHRS and CDR2 YFSETQ. CDR3 coding DNA: TGCGCCAGCAGCTTGGGGACTGTTTCCTACGAGCAGTACTTC. This codes for CASSLGTVSYEQYF.

This clone has more than one count but fewer than ten. This sequence joins TRBV7-8 and TRBJ2-3, with 8 positions matching TRBD2. CDR1 SGHVS and CDR2 FQNEAQ come from the germline V gene. This CDR3 spans 16 amino acids. The ends lost 7 bases at V and 2 bases at J; junction bases unmatched: 11. The CDR3 protein is CASTSLSGSPTDTQYF. The CDR3 DNA follows: TGTGCCAGCACCTCCCTGAGCGGGAGCCCCACAGATACGCAGTATTTT.

The sample holds one count of this clone. The rearrangement uses TRBV6-5 and TRBJ2-7; a possible D gene is TRBD2 (6 bases). CDR3 size: 15 residues. From germline, CDR1 is MNHEY and CDR2 SVGAGI. Trimming removed 7 bases at V and 3 bases at J, with 19 bases between. Here the CDR3 reads CASTGGESLLYEQYF. The CDR3 DNA follows: TGTGCCAGCACCGGAGGGGAGAGTTTACTCTACGAGCAGTACTTC.

The chain links TRBV28 to TRBJ1-2; 9 nucleotides agree with TRBD1. Germline trimming cut 3 bases from V and 6 bases from J; bases unmatched to any gene: 11. The CDR3 length is 16 residues. Germline V gene data show CDR1 as MDHEN and CDR2 as SYDVKM. The CDR3 loop is CASSLLPSQGAHGYTF. The CDR3 nucleotides are TGTGCCAGCAGTTTGCTCCCTTCACAGGGGGCCCATGGCTACACCTTC.

This clone was seen only a few times. This sequence joins TRBV19 and TRBJ1-5; 7 nucleotides match TRBD1. The CDR3 is 15 amino acids. V shed 5 bases and J 8 bases; nucleotides not matched to a gene: 12. CDR1 is LNHDA and CDR2 is SQIVND in the germline V gene (reference sequence). The CDR3 DNA reads TGTGCCAGTAGTCCCCGACAGGGTGAACGGGAGCCCCAGCATTTT. This codes for CASSPRQGEREPQHF.

The count of this clone is one. The chain joins TRBV18 to TRBJ2-3; the match to TRBD2 covers 10 bases. Germline V lookup: CDR1 KGHSH, CDR2 LQKENI. V lost 0 bases to trimming and J lost 0 bases; unmatched junction nucleotides: 3. This CDR3 is 17 amino acids long. For the CDR3, the DNA is TGTGCCAGCTCACCACCGAGCGGGAGGGCTAGCACAGATACGCAGTATTTT. This encodes CASSPPSGRASTDTQYF.